The clone carrying this T cell receptor (beta chain) has more than one count but fewer than ten. Its antigen is currently unknown. This may come from a read error, since a much larger clone is one base off. Germline V lookup: CDR1 SGHDN, CDR2 FVKESK. The CDR3 spans 14 residues. A primer matching the constant region was used to make TCR beta cDNA from 500 to 600 ng of total RNA. Slightly modified ARM-PCR served as the procedure for the TCR beta libraries. These libraries came from three rounds of nested multiplex PCR. Amplification in the first two PCR rounds was performed using TRBV1-TRBV30 forward primers and a C-beta reverse primer for 10 cycles each. TCRdb recomputed calls from the multiplex PCR reads with MiXCR, one row per CDR3 protein. The sample has 100,000 to 150,000 distinct CDR3 sequences, 64% seen once. The data originate from a study of tumor-infiltrating lymphocytes in primary liver carcinoma. Study overall: Stage T1-T3 N0M0 tumors measured roughly 4.2 to 10 cm at most. Study-wide points: The study found a significantly higher top-250-clone fraction in tumors than in blood (p = 0.039).

Unsorted bulk tissue of about 18-34 mg yielded co-extracted RNA and DNA. Tumor samples all exceeded 80% viable tumor cells. Sequenced: liver tumor tissue from sampling region 3. Subset indicated: tumor region T3, left-lateral pole. This receptor was identified in a woman aged 55-69 years with primary liver carcinoma and hepatitis B virus infection. The chain is built from TRBV14 and TRBJ2-7, with D hard to call. The CDR3 loop reads CASNQVDGSYEQYF. As DNA, the CDR3 is TGTGCCAGCAACCAAGTAGACGGATCCTACGAGCAGTACTTC. The complete variable domain, with remaining parts taken from reference TRBV14 and TRBJ2-7, reads EAGVTQFPSHSVIEKGQTVTLRCDPISGHDNLYWYRRVMGKEIKFLLHFVKESKQDESGMPNNRFLAERTGGTYSTLKVQPAELEDSGVYFCASNQVDGSYEQYFGPGTRLTVT.